Presented here are 27 T cell receptor beta chains from one specimen sequenced in a study of T cells in Graves' hyperthyroidism and ophthalmopathy. Amplification targeted TCR beta CDR3 regions from RNA transcripts. HTBI primers were employed in a first-round RT-PCR of the TCR CDR3. Each CDR3 protein gets one entry after TCRdb re-called the multiplex PCR reads with MiXCR. The table has 500,000 to 750,000 distinct CDR3 sequences, approximately 15% seen once. Sequencing was done on a sample of blood. These receptors all come from a woman aged 18-35 years with Graves' ophthalmopathy.

At least ten counts were recorded for this clonotype. This chain joins TRBV12-3 or TRBV12-4 and TRBJ2-1; 7 bases align to TRBD2. The CDR3 runs 12 residues. Losses at the gene ends were 8 bases for V and 9 bases for J; bases not matched to a gene: 7. CDR3: CASGRAGGEQFF. CDR3 DNA sequence: TGTGCCAGCGGGAGGGCCGGAGGTGAGCAGTTCTTC.

V usage is TRBV4-3 and J usage is TRBJ2-2; D gene unclear. The CDR3 has 14 amino acids. Per the germline V gene, CDR1 is LGHNA and CDR2 is YSLEER. Deletions cut 2 bases from V and 2 bases from J, with 6 bases between. CDR3 bases: TGCGCCAGCAGCCAACCCACCAACACCGGGGAGCTGTTTTTT. Its translation: CASSQPTNTGELFF.

This clonotype was seen many times. V and J are TRBV7-2 and TRBJ1-5; tentatively, D is TRBD1 (5 bases). Germline V gene lookup returns CDR1 SGHTA and CDR2 FQGNSA. V lost 0 bases, J lost 4 bases, and 13 bases lay in between. The CDR3 contains 16 residues. CDR3 in amino acids: CASSLAPGGLNQPQHF. CDR3 nucleotides: TGTGCCAGCAGCTTAGCGCCGGGGGGTCTGAATCAGCCCCAGCATTTT.

This clonotype was seen repeatedly, ten times or more. The CDR3, as DNA: TGTGCCAGCAGCATCGAGGGAAATCAGCCCCAGCATTTT. This gives the protein CASSIEGNQPQHF. The genes are TRBV28 and TRBJ1-5; D is unresolved. Per the germline V gene, CDR1 is MDHEN and CDR2 is SYDVKM. Trimming took 6 bases from V and 4 from J, leaving 10 bases between them. The CDR3 runs 13 residues.

In its sample, this clonotype was seen many times. V gene TRBV7-9 combines with J gene TRBJ1-2; 7 nucleotides align to TRBD1. The ends lost 8 bases at V and 4 bases at J; junction bases unmatched: 7. The CDR3 contains 13 residues. The germline CDR1 and CDR2 sequences are SEHNR and FQNEAQ (reference sequence). In DNA, the CDR3 is TGTGCCAGCGCCCAGACAGGGTCCTATGGCTACACCTTC. Translated: CASAQTGSYGYTF.

The chain carries TRBV12-3 or TRBV12-4 and TRBJ1-1; D perhaps matches TRBD1 (5 bases). The CDR3 contains 13 residues. V was shortened by 6 bases and J by 6 bases, with 14 bases between the two germline ends. The CDR3 region is CASSRGRGAEAFF. CDR3 coding DNA: TGTGCCAGCAGCCGTGGGCGAGGGGCTGAAGCTTTCTTT.

The chain has TRBV6-2 or TRBV6-3 and TRBJ1-4; 10 nucleotides agree with TRBD1. The CDR3 extends over 18 amino acids. Germline lookup yields CDR1 MNHEY and CDR2 SVGEGT. The J segment lost 5 bases and the V segment lost 0 bases, leaving 9 bases of the junction unmatched. CDR3 nucleotide sequence: TGTGCCAGCAGTTACTCTCGGGACAGGGGCCCGACCAATGAAAAACTGTTTTTT. It encodes CASSYSRDRGPTNEKLFF.

This chain joins TRBV29-1 and TRBJ2-3; 7 nucleotides agree with TRBD1. Germline CDR1 and CDR2: SQVTM and ANQGSEA. The junction had 6 bases not matched to a gene; V was cut back by 6 bases and J by 3 bases. This CDR3 spans 13 amino acids. The CDR3, as DNA: TGCAGCGTCACAGGGGTAGGAACAGATACGCAGTATTTT. Its translation: CSVTGVGTDTQYF.

The chain uses TRBV9 and TRBJ2-1, with a possible D match to TRBD2 (6 bases). V lost 3 bases and J lost 5, with 18 bases in between. CDR1 and CDR2 from the germline V gene are SGDLS and YYNGEE. The CDR3 spans 16 residues. CDR3 loop: CASSATSSTPDNEQFF. The CDR3 bases are TGTGCCAGCAGCGCAACTAGCAGTACCCCAGACAATGAGCAGTTCTTC.

Many counts were recorded for this clonotype. Its ends do not fully match the called genes, so a read error is possible. The chain combines TRBV7-3 with TRBJ2-3; D might be TRBD2 (5 bases). Germline V gene lookup returns CDR1 SGHTA and CDR2 FQGTGA. The CDR3 sequence is 13 residues long. Here the CDR3 DNA reads TGTGTCAGCAGCTTACGGGGTACAGATACGCAGTATTTT. Amino acid sequence: CVSSLRGTDTQYF.

This clonotype was found many times. The chain links TRBV7-9 to TRBJ1-2; D remains ambiguous. The CDR3 spans 15 residues. V dropped 0 bases and J dropped 6 bases, with 14 bases sitting between them. The germline V gene encodes CDR1 SEHNR and CDR2 FQNEAQ (reference sequence). The CDR3 region has the DNA TGTGCCAGCAGCTTAGCGCAAGGCGGAACTAATGGCTACACCTTC. This codes for CASSLAQGGTNGYTF. The entire variable domain, with the rest obtained from reference TRBV7-9 and TRBJ1-2, is as follows: DTGVSQNPRHKITKRGQNVTFRCDPISEHNRLYWYRQTLGQGPEFLTYFQNEAQLEKSRLLSDRFSAERPKGSFSTLEIQRTEQGDSAMYLCASSLAQGGTNGYTFGSGTRLTVV.

This clonotype came up many times. The V call is TRBV11-2, the J call TRBJ2-7; 7 positions match TRBD1. The junction had 13 bases not matched to a gene; V was cut back by 8 bases and J by 3 bases. The CDR3 runs 15 residues. Germline V gene sequence: CDR1 SGHAT, CDR2 FQNNGV. CDR3 region: CASLSPRQGLYEQYF. The CDR3 coding sequence is TGTGCCAGCCTCAGCCCCAGACAGGGCCTCTACGAGCAGTACTTC.

This clonotype was seen ten or more times. The gene calls are TRBV12-3 or TRBV12-4 and TRBJ2-2; TRBD2 is a possible D gene (7 bases). The V end lost 4 bases, the J end lost 4 bases, and 13 bases lay between the germline ends. This CDR3 contains 15 residues. The CDR3 reads CASSSLGGGTGELFF. The CDR3 DNA sequence: TGTGCCAGCAGTTCCTTGGGAGGGGGCACCGGGGAGCTGTTTTTT.

This clonotype was recorded a few times. This chain links TRBV28 with TRBJ1-5; no definite D call. V was cut by 3 bases and J by 0 bases, with 6 bases left in between. In germline, CDR1 is MDHEN, CDR2 SYDVKM. The CDR3 consists of 14 residues. The DNA for the CDR3 is TGTGCCAGCAGTTTTGAACATAGCAATCAGCCCCAGCATTTT. This sequence encodes CASSFEHSNQPQHF.

In its sample, this clonotype was seen many times. The genes are TRBV3-1 and TRBJ1-2; D gene ambiguous. The CDR3 spans 14 residues. Germline CDR1 and CDR2: LGHDT and YNNKEL (reference sequence). V gave up 0 bases and J gave up 6 bases, with 11 bases separating them. CDR3 sequence: CASSQEVRKDGYTF. CDR3 nucleotide sequence: TGTGCCAGCAGCCAAGAGGTTCGGAAGGATGGCTACACCTTC.

Ten or more counts support this clonotype. The chain is built from TRBV6-2 or TRBV6-3 and TRBJ2-5; D ambiguous. Germline assignment: CDR1 MNHEY and CDR2 SVGEGT. The length of the CDR3 is 12 residues. V was shortened by 5 bases and J by 4 bases, with 8 bases between the two germline ends. CDR3 sequence (DNA): TGTGCCAGCAGTCAACAACTAGAGACCCAGTACTTC. Translation: CASSQQLETQYF.

The chain links TRBV12-3 or TRBV12-4 to TRBJ1-5; 9 nucleotides match TRBD1. V lost 5 bases, J lost 5 bases, and 4 bases stayed unmatched. The CDR3 is 14 residues long. The CDR3 spells CASSTGQGHQPQHF. Here the CDR3 DNA reads TGTGCCAGCAGTACGGGACAGGGCCATCAGCCCCAGCATTTT.

In this sample, this clonotype is medium-sized (0.01 to 0.1%). The chain has TRBV2 and TRBJ2-3, with 8 bases matching TRBD2. Trimming cost V 11 bases and J 1 base; bases outside gene matches: 5. In germline, CDR1 is SNHLY, CDR2 FYNNEI. There are 13 residues in the CDR3. The CDR3 DNA reads as TGTGCCGACGGGAGGGTTGGCACAGATACGCAGTATTTT. Protein sequence: CADGRVGTDTQYF. Full variable domain (rest looked up from reference TRBV2 and TRBJ2-3): EPEVTQTPSHQVTQMGQEVILRCVPISNHLYFYWYRQILGQKVEFLVSFYNNEISEKSEIFDDQFSVERPDGSNFTLKIRSTKLEDSAMYFCADGRVGTDTQYFGPGTRLTVL.

CDR3: CASSASSFPHNEQFF. As DNA, the CDR3 is TGTGCCAGTAGTGCTAGTAGCTTCCCTCACAATGAGCAGTTCTTC. The chain is built from TRBV19 and TRBJ2-1; D is ambiguous. V was cut by 5 bases and J by 5 bases, with 16 bases left in between. CDR3 length equals 15 residues. Germline V lookup: CDR1 LNHDA, CDR2 SQIVND (reference sequence).

The V call is TRBV14, the J call TRBJ1-2, with TRBD1 identical over 8 bases. The CDR3 extends over 15 amino acids. The junction had 2 bases not matched to a gene; V was cut back by 1 base and J by 1 base. CDR1 and CDR2 (germline): SGHDN, FVKESK. The CDR3 nucleotides are TGTGCCAGCAGCCAAGGGACAGGGCATAACTATGGCTACACCTTC. Its translation is CASSQGTGHNYGYTF.

This chain joins TRBV12-3 or TRBV12-4 and TRBJ2-7, with D possibly TRBD2 on 7 matching bases. The CDR3 has 16 residues. Deletions cut 8 bases from V and 7 bases from J, with 27 bases between. The CDR3 sequence: CASEDSGGGAFREQYF. For the CDR3, the DNA is TGTGCCAGCGAAGATAGTGGCGGGGGCGCGTTTCGGGAGCAGTACTTC.

The V call is TRBV19, the J call TRBJ2-5, with 7 bases fitting TRBD1. Germline V CDR1 and CDR2: LNHDA, SQIVND (reference sequence). Germline trimming cut 5 bases from V and 2 bases from J; bases unmatched to any gene: 8. The CDR3 sequence is 15 residues long. The CDR3 DNA is TGTGCCAGTAGTCCCGGGACAGTCGTTCAAGAGACCCAGTACTTC. Translated: CASSPGTVVQETQYF.

In this sample, this clonotype turned up many times. V gene TRBV6-2 or TRBV6-3 combines with J gene TRBJ2-1, with a tentative D call TRBD2 (5 bases). CDR1 and CDR2 from the germline V gene are MNHEY and SVGEGT. This CDR3 region has 13 residues. V dropped 5 bases and J dropped 10 bases, with 15 bases sitting between them. The CDR3 DNA is TGTGCCAGCAGTCCGCAGATAGCGTGGGAGCAGTTCTTC. This translates into CASSPQIAWEQFF.

There are many counts of this clonotype. The chain carries TRBV27 and TRBJ2-3; 16 bases align to TRBD2. CDR1 is MNHEY, CDR2 SMNVEV, per germline (reference sequence). Trimming took 6 bases from V and 1 from J; bases not matched to a gene: 7. The CDR3 consists of 18 residues. The CDR3 sequence is CASRAGLAGGPGTDTQYF. CDR3 coding DNA: TGTGCCAGCAGGGCGGGACTAGCGGGAGGGCCGGGCACAGATACGCAGTATTTT.

The rearrangement uses TRBV5-1 and TRBJ2-1; D may correspond to TRBD1 or TRBD2 (5 bases each). The V gene's germline CDR1 is SGHRS and CDR2 YFSETQ. The CDR3 extends over 18 amino acids. Between the trimmed V and J ends, which lost 4 bases and 9 bases, there was a span of 29 bases. CDR3 residues: CASSRTGARGPGTPEQFF. In nucleotides, the CDR3 is TGCGCCAGCAGCAGAACCGGGGCGCGAGGCCCCGGGACGCCTGAGCAGTTCTTC.

This clonotype was observed a handful of times. The J gene is TRBJ2-5, the V gene TRBV9, with D perhaps TRBD1 (6 bases). Germline V gives CDR1 SGDLS, CDR2 YYNGEE. The CDR3 length is 13 residues. Trimming left V 4 bases short and J 2 bases short, with 9 bases between. This chain's CDR3 is CASSKGQQETQYF. Written as DNA, the CDR3 is TGTGCCAGCAGCAAAGGACAGCAAGAGACCCAGTACTTC.

As regards this clonotype: At one end the junction does not follow the germline gene, possibly because of a read error. The rearrangement uses TRBV5-6 and TRBJ1-1; TRBD1 is a possible D gene (5 bases). The CDR3 sequence is 15 residues long. Germline assignment: CDR1 SGHDT and CDR2 YYEEEE. The CDR3 loop is CASSLRQGANTEAFF. The CDR3 coding sequence is TGTGCCAGTAGCTTGCGGCAGGGCGCAAACACTGAAGCTTTCTTT. The full variable domain, with the rest looked up from reference TRBV5-6 and TRBJ1-1, is DAGVTQSPTHLIKTRGQQVTLRCSPKSGHDTVSWYQQALGQGPQFIFQYYEEEERQRGNFPDRFSGHQFPNYSSELNVNALLLGDSALYLCASSLRQGANTEAFFGQGTRLTVV.